This is a list of T cell receptor beta chains from one sample in a study of cytomegalovirus exposure and HLA in healthy donors. Assay used: immunoSEQ multiplex PCR; TCRdb lists only in-frame clones, some missing. This sample has approximately 220,000 clones, with under 95% found just once. Sequenced sample: PBMCs. These receptors were collected from a woman aged 18-35 years in good health and CMV-seronegative. Both conserved end residues are part of each CDR3. Each record gives: CDR3 DNA, CDR3 protein, D gene, V gene, J gene, clone size. D genes are given only for firm matches. Not every row has a clone size; where given, it reads once, few, many or a size class.

TGTGCCTGGAGTGTACAAGTAACAGGGGGAGGCTATGGCTACACCTTC	CAWSVQVTGGGYGYTF	TRBD1	TRBV30	TRBJ1-2	.
TGTGCCAGCAGCCAAGATCGTCGCAGGGTGGGTGGAAACACCATATATTTT	CASSQDRRRVGGNTIYF	.	TRBV4-2	TRBJ1-3	.
TGTGCCACCAGCAGAGACAACCGGGGTCAAGAGACCCAGTACTTC	CATSRDNRGQETQYF	.	TRBV15	TRBJ2-5	.
TGTGCCTGGAGTCCCCTGGCGGCTAATGAAAAACTGTTTTTT	CAWSPLAANEKLFF	.	TRBV30	TRBJ1-4	.
TGTGCCAGCAGCCGAGGCCAGGGTGCGGGGCTTGGGGAGACCCAGTACTTC	CASSRGQGAGLGETQYF	.	TRBV11-3	TRBJ2-5	.
TGCGCCAGCAGCGATGGGACTAGCAGACACAATGAGCAGTTCTTC	CASSDGTSRHNEQFF	TRBD2	TRBV5-1	TRBJ2-1	few
TGTGCCAGTAGCCCAACAGGGTCGGGCGGCTACACCTTC	CASSPTGSGGYTF	.	TRBV19	TRBJ1-2	.
TGTGCCAGCAGCGTAGGAGTGGGAGACACAGATACGCAGTATTTT	CASSVGVGDTDTQYF	.	TRBV9	TRBJ2-3	.
TGTGCCAGCAGCTTAGTTGGGGGCGTTGAAGCTTTCTTT	CASSLVGGVEAFF	.	TRBV7-9	TRBJ1-1	few
TGTGCCTGGGACAGGAGCTCTGGAAACACCATATATTTT	CAWDRSSGNTIYF	.	TRBV30	TRBJ1-3	.
TGTGCCAGCAGCTTCGGTGGTACTGAAGCTTTCTTT	CASSFGGTEAFF	.	TRBV5-4	TRBJ1-1	.
TGCGCCAGCAGCAACGGACTAGCGGGGTCTGGGGATACGCAGTATTTT	CASSNGLAGSGDTQYF	TRBD2	TRBV5-1	TRBJ2-3	.
TGTGCCTCCTCTCGTCCCCCCTACGAGCAGTACTTC	CASSRPPYEQYF	.	TRBV30	TRBJ2-7	once
TGTGCCAGCAGTCGGGGGACAGAGGCCTACGAGCAGTACTTC	CASSRGTEAYEQYF	.	TRBV11-2	TRBJ2-7	.
TGTGCCAGCAGTTTTCTCTCACTAGCGGGGGACACAGATACGCAGTATTTT	CASSFLSLAGDTDTQYF	TRBD2	TRBV27	TRBJ2-3	.
TGTGCCAGCAGCCCATTCTTTGGGACAGGAAACAATGAGCAGTTCTTC	CASSPFFGTGNNEQFF	TRBD1	TRBV11-2	TRBJ2-1	.
TGCGCCAGCAGCACGGGGGGATTGCCCTACGAGCAGTACTTC	CASSTGGLPYEQYF	TRBD2	TRBV10-2	TRBJ2-7	.
TGCGCCAGCAGACTGACTTCAACTAATGAAAAACTGTTTTTT	CASRLTSTNEKLFF	.	TRBV5-1	TRBJ1-4	.
TGCGCCAGCAGCAGCGGGAGAAGGACCTACAATGAGCAGTTCTTC	CASSSGRRTYNEQFF	TRBD2	TRBV5-1	TRBJ2-1	once
TGTGCCAGCAGTTTATCCCAGGAGCCGGGACTAGTACTCGCTCTTAACAATGAGCAGTTCTTC	CASSLSQEPGLVLALNNEQFF	TRBD2	TRBV27	TRBJ2-1	.
TGTGCCAGCAGTTTACGGGCAGGGCTCAGCGAAAAACTGTTTTTT	CASSLRAGLSEKLFF	.	TRBV27	TRBJ1-4	.
TGTGCCAGCAGCTTAACTAGCGGGAGTTCAGATACGCAGTATTTT	CASSLTSGSSDTQYF	TRBD2	TRBV7-9	TRBJ2-3	.
TGTGCCAGCAGCTTGGGTGCAGGGTCTGGGGCCAACGTCCTGACTTTC	CASSLGAGSGANVLTF	.	TRBV5-6	TRBJ2-6	.
TGTGCCAGCAGCATACCCCCCGGGGGGATCACTGAAGCTTTCTTT	CASSIPPGGITEAFF	.	TRBV5-6	TRBJ1-1	.
TGTGCCAGCAGCGTATATTCTAGCGGGAGCACCTACGAGCAGTACTTC	CASSVYSSGSTYEQYF	TRBD2	TRBV9	TRBJ2-7	few
TGCGCCAGCAGCCGCCCTGCCGCGGCCATCCCCCCAGACTTT	CASSRPAAAIPPDF	.	TRBV4-1	TRBJ1-1	.
TGTGCCAGTAGTGCCGACAGGGAAAGCGAGCAGTACTTC	CASSADRESEQYF	TRBD1	TRBV19	TRBJ2-7	.
TGTGCCAGCAGCTTAAACCGGGGGAATCCGGGACCTAAGCTGTTTTTT	CASSLNRGNPGPKLFF	.	TRBV13	TRBJ1-4	.
TGCGCCAGCAGCTTGTCCTCAGGGGGCGATGGAAACACCATATATTTT	CASSLSSGGDGNTIYF	TRBD1	TRBV5-1	TRBJ1-3	.
TGTGCCAGCAGCTTACTGAGGACCGGGATGAACACTGAAGCTTTCTTT	CASSLLRTGMNTEAFF	.	TRBV7-8	TRBJ1-1	.
TGTGCCAGTAGTTCCTCCCTGAACACTGAAGCTTTCTTT	CASSSSLNTEAFF	.	TRBV19	TRBJ1-1	few
TGTGCCAGCAGTTCAGGACAACCCTACGAGCAGTACTTC	CASSSGQPYEQYF	.	TRBV7-6	TRBJ2-7	few